These T cell receptor beta chains were read from a single sample in a study of shared clonotypes between healthy human individuals. Method: immunoSEQ multiplex PCR; TCRdb's copy keeps in-frame clones and lacks some. This table holds 2 million to 2.5 million clones, over 85% found once. What was sequenced was naive CD4+ T cells from PBMCs. All receptors derive from a man between 18 and 35 years old in good health. Some clones in this sample may be carry-over from other donors' samples. Both conserved end residues are part of each CDR3. D genes are given only for firm matches. Clone size is stated in some rows and not others, as once, few, many or a class when expanded.

.	TRBV28	.	TRBJ2-3	TGTGCCAGCAGTTTACGTTCCCTAGTTGATACGCAGTATTTT	CASSLRSLVDTQYF
.	TRBV5-1	.	TRBJ2-7	TGCGCCAGCAGCTCCGGCGGAGGCAGAATCTCCGAGCAGTACTTC	CASSSGGGRISEQYF
.	TRBV11-1	.	TRBJ1-1	TGTGCCAGCAGCCGTTCCAGCGACAGGGAAGCTTTCTTT	CASSRSSDREAFF
.	TRBV7-9	.	TRBJ2-1	TGTGCCAGCAGCTTATCGGTCTACAATGAGCAGTTCTTC	CASSLSVYNEQFF
.	TRBV18	.	TRBJ2-2	TGTGCCAGCTCACCACGTGCCCGGGCGGACACCGGGGAGCTGTTTTTT	CASSPRARADTGELFF
.	TRBV30	.	TRBJ2-1	TGTGCCTGGAGTAGAGGGTCGGGGAGGAATGAGCAGTTCTTC	CAWSRGSGRNEQFF
TRBD2	TRBV30	.	TRBJ2-7	TGTGCCTGGGGGCGGCGAGCGGGAACCTACGAGCAGTACTTC	CAWGRRAGTYEQYF
.	TRBV6-6	.	TRBJ1-4	TGTGCCAGCAGTTCGGGGGGCGCGATCGGTGAAAAACTGTTTTTT	CASSSGGAIGEKLFF
TRBD1	TRBV5-6	.	TRBJ1-1	TGTGCCAGCAGCCGACGACAGGGCGGGAACACTGAAGCTTTCTTT	CASSRRQGGNTEAFF
.	TRBV6-5	.	TRBJ1-4	TGTGCCAGCAGTTACCCCCCGAGCGAAAAACTGTTTTTT	CASSYPPSEKLFF
.	TRBV6-5	.	TRBJ1-2	TGTGCCAGCAGTTACTCGTTCGGGGCTGGCTACACCTTC	CASSYSFGAGYTF
.	TRBV5-5	once	TRBJ2-7	TGTGCCAGCAGCTGGGACCGACACTCACTCTACGAGCAGTACTTC	CASSWDRHSLYEQYF
.	TRBV30	.	TRBJ2-2	TGTGCCTGGAGAGGCGCCGGGGAGCTGTTTTTT	CAWRGAGELFF
.	TRBV18	.	TRBJ2-7	TGTGCCAGCTCACCACCCGCACGGGGAGCCTACGAGCAGTACTTC	CASSPPARGAYEQYF
.	TRBV2	few	TRBJ2-7	TGTGCCAGCCTAGGGTACGAGCAGTACTTC	CASLGYEQYF
.	TRBV5-1	.	TRBJ2-5	TGCGCCAGCAGCTTGGCTGGCAGCCAAGAGACCCAGTACTTC	CASSLAGSQETQYF
.	TRBV19	.	TRBJ2-5	TGTGCCAGTAGGCCGAGCGTGCAAGAGACCCAGTACTTC	CASRPSVQETQYF
.	TRBV5-4	.	TRBJ2-1	TGTGCCAGCAGCCCCGGAGCGGACCTCTCCTACAATGAGCAGTTCTTC	CASSPGADLSYNEQFF
TRBD2	TRBV11-2	.	TRBJ2-3	TGTGCCAGCAGCTTAGGAGGCGGCGGGAGGATAGATACGCAGTATTTT	CASSLGGGGRIDTQYF
.	TRBV5-1	.	TRBJ2-3	TGCGCCAGCACCGAACGTACGCCGTCCACAGATACGCAGTATTTT	CASTERTPSTDTQYF
.	TRBV6-1	.	TRBJ1-1	TGTGCCAGCATTAGAGAGGGGGGAAACACTGAAGCTTTCTTT	CASIREGGNTEAFF
.	TRBV18	.	TRBJ2-7	TGTGCCAGCTCACCACGTGCAAACTCCTACGAGCAGTACTTC	CASSPRANSYEQYF
TRBD1	TRBV5-1	.	TRBJ2-3	TGCGCCAGCAGCTCCGGGACAGCCACAGATACGCAGTATTTT	CASSSGTATDTQYF
.	TRBV5-1	.	TRBJ1-5	TGCGCCAGCAGCTTGATCGACCCGGGCCAGCCCCAGCATTTT	CASSLIDPGQPQHF
.	TRBV6-5	.	TRBJ2-7	TGTGCCACCAATACCATTAGCGGATCCTCCTACGAGCAGTACTTC	CATNTISGSSYEQYF
.	TRBV28	.	TRBJ2-2	TGTGCCAGCAGTGATCGGGATCGGCTCACGGAGCTGTTTTTT	CASSDRDRLTELFF
.	TRBV5-4	.	TRBJ2-6	TGTGCCAGCAGCCATGGGGGGTCAGGGTCTGGGGCCAACGTCCTGACTTTC	CASSHGGSGSGANVLTF
.	TRBV14	.	TRBJ1-6	TGTGCCAGCAGCCCCTCGACTCTTGGACAGAATTCACCCCTCCACTTT	CASSPSTLGQNSPLHF
.	TRBV5-1	.	TRBJ1-5	TGCGCCAGCAGCTTGCAGGAGGGCCAGCCCCAGCATTTT	CASSLQEGQPQHF
TRBD1	TRBV28	.	TRBJ2-5	TGTGCCAGCAGCCCCGTACGGGACAGGGGGCGCGAGACCCAGTACTTC	CASSPVRDRGRETQYF
.	TRBV20-1	.	TRBJ2-5	TGCAGTGCCCCGGAAGGGGAGACCCAGTACTTC	CSAPEGETQYF
TRBD2	TRBV6-1	once	TRBJ2-7	TGTGCTAGCGGGATTCTACCCTACGAGCAGTACTTC	CASGILPYEQYF
.	TRBV6-5	.	TRBJ2-7	TGTGCCAGCAGTTACTCGAGGCTTAAGGACGAGCAGTACTTC	CASSYSRLKDEQYF
.	TRBV7-2	.	TRBJ2-3	TGTGCCAGCAGCTTAGCGAATCCGGGAGTACCAGATACGCAGTATTTT	CASSLANPGVPDTQYF
TRBD1	TRBV28	once	TRBJ1-2	TGTGCCAGCAGTTTTGAGACAGGGTTCTATGGCTACACCTTC	CASSFETGFYGYTF
.	TRBV7-8	.	TRBJ2-2	TGTGCCAGCAGTCCGGACGGGAACACCGGGGAGCTGTTTTTT	CASSPDGNTGELFF
TRBD1	TRBV25-1	.	TRBJ1-1	TGTGCCAGCGGGACAGAGACGAACACTGAAGCTTTCTTT	CASGTETNTEAFF